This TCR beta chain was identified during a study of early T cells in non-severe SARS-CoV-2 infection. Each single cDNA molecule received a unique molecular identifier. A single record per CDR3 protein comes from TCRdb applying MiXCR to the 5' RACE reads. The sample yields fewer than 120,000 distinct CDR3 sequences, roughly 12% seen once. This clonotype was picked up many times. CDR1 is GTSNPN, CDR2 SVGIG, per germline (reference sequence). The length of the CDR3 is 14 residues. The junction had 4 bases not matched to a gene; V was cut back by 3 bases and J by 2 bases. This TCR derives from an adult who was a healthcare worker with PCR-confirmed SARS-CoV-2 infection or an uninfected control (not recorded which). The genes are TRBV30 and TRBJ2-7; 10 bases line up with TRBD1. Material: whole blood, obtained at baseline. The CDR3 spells CAWSRTGGAYEQYF. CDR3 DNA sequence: TGTGCCTGGAGCCGGACAGGGGGGGCCTACGAGCAGTACTTC.